A single T cell receptor (beta chain) is shown here with its context. No antigen is known for it. Every one of the patients relapsed after autologous stem cell transplantation (brentuximab vedotin exposure was variable). Trimming took 0 bases from V and 7 from J; bases not matched to a gene: 5. CDR3 size: 15 residues. CDR1 is SGHRS, CDR2 YFSETQ, per germline. Using immunoSEQ multiplex PCR, the repertoire was profiled, and TCRdb retains in-frame clones only, with some absent. Altogether some 11,000 clones are present, approximately 80% being singletons, with the ten largest covering around 23%. The sample comes from a study of PD-1 blockade in classical Hodgkin lymphoma. About the study: Patients were treated with nivolumab at 3 mg/kg, and this was given intravenously every 2 weeks.

Overall study findings and caveats: There was a significant rise in CD4+ TCR diversity by C4D1, with no such rise for CD8+. Repertoire differences have undefined causes, possibly disease activity or prior therapy. Newly diagnosed patients were reported to exhibit reduced baseline TCR diversity relative to healthy donors.

The TCR was taken from a human donor with classical Hodgkin lymphoma. Specimen: peripheral blood mononuclear cells (PBMCs), collected at baseline. This chain connects TRBV5-1 to TRBJ2-1; 9 bases are a match to TRBD2. The CDR3 sequence is CASSLGSGRSNEQFF. DNA of the CDR3: TGCGCCAGCAGCTTGGGTAGCGGGAGAAGTAATGAGCAGTTCTTC. Full variable domain (missing parts from reference TRBV5-1 and TRBJ2-1): KAGVTQTPRYLIKTRGQQVTLSCSPISGHRSVSWYQQTPGQGLQFLFEYFSETQRNKGNFPGRFSGRQFSNSRSEMNVSTLELGDSALYLCASSLGSGRSNEQFFGPGTRLTVL.